These T cell receptor beta chains were read from a single sample in a study of blood T cell repertoires in COVID-19. Sequencing used immunoSEQ multiplex PCR; TCRdb keeps in-frame clones, though not all of them. In the table there are 70,000 to 100,000 clones, 84% of which are singletons. Sequenced input: peripheral blood. The receptors were sampled from a human donor in a cohort sampled during active COVID-19. CDR3s include the opening cysteine and the closing phenylalanine or tryptophan. A D gene is named only where the DNA matches it firmly. Clone size is stated in some rows and not others, as once, few, many or a class when expanded.

J | size | V | D | length | CDR3 | DNA
TRBJ2-3 | once | TRBV5-1 | TRBD2 | 16 | CASSLASSGGLDTQYF | TGCGCCAGCAGCTTGGCCTCTAGCGGGGGGTTAGATACGCAGTATTTT
TRBJ2-5 | - | TRBV24-1 | - | 15 | CATSDSRGTKETQYF | TGTGCCACCAGTGATTCCCGGGGGACGAAAGAGACCCAGTACTTC
TRBJ2-1 | - | TRBV28 | TRBD2 | 15 | CASSFSTSGRDEQFF | TGTGCCAGCAGTTTTTCCACTAGCGGGAGAGATGAGCAGTTCTTC
TRBJ2-6 | - | TRBV28 | TRBD1 | 14 | CASRQGSGANVLTF | TGTGCCAGCAGACAGGGGTCTGGGGCCAACGTCCTGACTTTC
TRBJ1-6 | - | TRBV6-5 | TRBD1 | 15 | CASSTGTAINSPLHF | TGTGCCAGCAGCACCGGGACAGCTATAAATTCACCCCTCCACTTT
TRBJ2-7 | - | TRBV3-1/TRBV3-2 | TRBD2 | 15 | CASSQARLATYEQYF | TGTGCCAGCAGCCAAGCAAGACTAGCTACCTACGAGCAGTACTTC
TRBJ1-2 | - | TRBV18 | TRBD1 | 17 | CASSPPRGPSTAVGYTF | TGTGCCAGCTCACCACCGAGGGGGCCTAGTACAGCCGTTGGCTACACCTTC
TRBJ2-2 | few | TRBV3-1/TRBV3-2 | TRBD1 | 15 | CASSTDRARTGELFF | TGTGCCAGCAGCACAGACAGGGCTCGAACCGGGGAGCTGTTTTTT
TRBJ1-6 | medium-sized | TRBV9 | TRBD1 | 15 | CASSAGQGANSPLHF | TGTGCCAGCAGCGCCGGACAGGGGGCTAATTCACCCCTCCACTTT
TRBJ2-3 | - | TRBV28 | - | 15 | CASSLVTRARDTQYF | TGTGCCAGCAGTTTAGTTACCCGTGCGAGGGATACGCAGTATTTT
TRBJ2-3 | - | TRBV4-1 | TRBD2 | 17 | CASSQGTSGVSTDTQYF | TGCGCCAGCAGCCAAGGGACTAGCGGGGTTAGCACAGATACGCAGTATTTT
TRBJ2-5 | - | TRBV9 | - | 13 | CASGDLARETQYF | TGTGCCAGCGGGGACCTAGCGAGAGAGACCCAGTACTTC
TRBJ1-1 | - | TRBV15 | TRBD1 | 16 | CATSRGTGSMNTEAFF | TGTGCCACCAGCAGGGGGACAGGGAGCATGAACACTGAAGCTTTCTTT
TRBJ1-3 | - | TRBV5-6 | - | 15 | CASSLGSGSGNTIYF | TGTGCCAGCAGCTTGGGGTCAGGTTCTGGAAACACCATATATTTT
TRBJ1-4 | few | TRBV7-2 | - | 17 | CASSTFWSRATNEKLFF | TGTGCCAGCAGCACCTTCTGGAGCAGAGCAACTAATGAAAAACTGTTTTTT
TRBJ2-7 | - | TRBV18 | TRBD2 | 15 | CASSPPGLAGGEQYF | TGTGCCAGCTCACCACCCGGACTAGCGGGCGGGGAGCAGTACTTC
TRBJ2-6 | few | TRBV19 | - | 17 | CASNKAGAVSGANVLTF | TGTGCCAGTAACAAGGCAGGCGCTGTGTCTGGAGCCAACGTCCTGACTTTC
TRBJ2-3 | - | TRBV6-6 | TRBD1 | 16 | CASKDGTGGHTDTQYF | TGTGCCAGCAAGGATGGGACAGGGGGCCACACAGATACGCAGTATTTT
TRBJ1-1 | - | TRBV2 | - | 15 | CASEVRGAGNTEAFF | TGTGCCAGCGAAGTCAGGGGCGCCGGGAACACTGAAGCTTTCTTT
TRBJ1-1 | few | TRBV18 | - | 13 | CASSPMGQTEAFF | TGTGCCAGCTCACCTATGGGACAAACTGAAGCTTTCTTT
TRBJ2-2 | - | TRBV5-1 | TRBD2 | 16 | CASSWLAGGHTGELFF | TGCGCCAGCAGCTGGTTAGCGGGAGGGCACACCGGGGAGCTGTTTTTT
TRBJ1-3 | - | TRBV7-9 | - | 15 | CASSLSWESGNTIYF | TGTGCCAGCAGCTTAAGTTGGGAGTCTGGAAACACCATATATTTT
TRBJ1-6 | once | TRBV27 | - | 16 | CASRERWSSYNSPLHF | TGTGCCAGCAGAGAACGGTGGAGCTCCTATAATTCACCCCTCCACTTT
TRBJ2-7 | - | TRBV25-1 | - | 14 | CASSEGQASYEQYF | TGTGCCAGCAGTGAGGGTCAGGCCTCCTACGAGCAGTACTTC
TRBJ2-5 | - | TRBV6-6 | TRBD2 | 15 | CASSNPGGGGETQYF | TGTGCCAGCAGTAACCCGGGGGGAGGTGGAGAGACCCAGTACTTC
TRBJ2-6 | - | TRBV5-1 | - | 16 | CASSLDGNSGANVLTF | TGCGCCAGCAGCTTGGACGGGAACTCTGGGGCCAACGTCCTGACTTTC
TRBJ2-2 | many | TRBV3-1/TRBV3-2 | - | 16 | CASSLRQITYTGELFF | TGTGCCAGCAGCCTGAGACAGATAACCTACACCGGGGAGCTGTTTTTT
TRBJ1-4 | - | TRBV5-1 | - | 15 | CASSPQPGGDEKLFF | TGCGCCAGCAGCCCGCAGCCGGGGGGCGATGAAAAACTGTTTTTT
TRBJ2-6 | - | TRBV5-6 | - | 16 | CASSLRSGSGANVLTF | TGTGCCAGCAGCTTGAGGTCAGGCTCTGGGGCCAACGTCCTGACTTTC
TRBJ2-3 | - | TRBV1 | - | 19 | CTSSQGPPSGGFPWDTQYF | TGCACCAGCAGCCAAGGCCCTCCAAGCGGGGGGTTCCCCTGGGATACGCAGTATTTT
TRBJ1-6 | - | TRBV7-9 | - | 15 | CASSLETQVNSPLHF | TGTGCCAGCAGCTTAGAAACACAGGTTAATTCACCCCTCCACTTT
TRBJ2-5 | - | TRBV18 | TRBD1 | 14 | CASFAGTGQETQYF | TGTGCCAGCTTTGCCGGGACAGGCCAAGAGACCCAGTACTTC
TRBJ2-3 | - | TRBV9 | TRBD2 | 16 | CASSVEASGFTDTQYF | TGTGCCAGCAGCGTAGAGGCTAGCGGTTTCACAGATACGCAGTATTTT
TRBJ2-2 | - | TRBV9 | - | 13 | CASSVVQNGELFF | TGTGCCAGCAGCGTAGTTCAGAACGGGGAGCTGTTTTTT
TRBJ2-7 | - | TRBV19 | - | 13 | CASSIVLTSEQYF | TGTGCCAGTAGTATAGTTTTGACTTCCGAGCAGTACTTC
TRBJ2-5 | - | TRBV7-6 | - | 15 | CASSLSTGPGRTQYF | TGTGCCAGCAGCCTATCCACAGGGCCCGGCCGGACCCAGTACTTC
TRBJ2-7 | few | TRBV7-9 | TRBD1 | 17 | CASSLGGAGQGAYEQYF | TGTGCCAGCAGCTTAGGAGGGGCGGGACAGGGGGCCTACGAGCAGTACTTC
TRBJ1-5 | - | TRBV30 | - | 12 | CAWSQEDQPQHF | TGTGCCTGGAGTCAGGAGGATCAGCCCCAGCATTTT
TRBJ2-1 | - | TRBV11-2 | - | 13 | CASSTSGSNEQFF | TGTGCCAGCAGCACTAGTGGGAGCAATGAGCAGTTCTTC
TRBJ2-3 | - | TRBV5-1 | - | 15 | CASSLGPQSTDTQYF | TGCGCCAGCAGCTTGGGGCCACAAAGCACAGATACGCAGTATTTT
TRBJ2-1 | - | TRBV27 | TRBD1 | 16 | CASSRRSGTGGNEQFF | TGTGCCAGCAGCCGCAGGTCCGGGACAGGGGGCAATGAGCAGTTCTTC
TRBJ2-7 | - | TRBV24-1 | - | 14 | CATSDGDTRYEQYF | TGTGCCACCAGTGATGGGGACACTAGATACGAGCAGTACTTC